The clone carrying this T cell receptor (beta chain) was picked up one time. Its antigen remains unknown. The data belong to a study of shared clonotypes between healthy human individuals. General observations from the study: Limitation of the genetic and exposure-history diversity represented came from the few donors.

Running of the assay took place at deep level. Several immunoSEQ plates held equal portions of the genomic DNA taken from each subset. Replicate PCRs were loaded with 300 ng DNA from unsorted PBMC, about 30,000 T cell genomes. Profiled with immunoSEQ multiplex PCR; TCRdb holds only in-frame clones, not every one. The table includes nearly 500,000 clones, over 60% detected once. The TCR sequence derives from a woman between 35 and 50 years old in good health. Some clones in this sample may be carry-over from other donors' samples. Sequencing input: PBMCs.

CDR3 sequence (DNA): TGTGCCAGCAGCTTGGTTTCACTAGCGGGACCTAGAAACACCGGGGAGCTGTTTTTT. Protein sequence: CASSLVSLAGPRNTGELFF. The chain recombines TRBV5-8 with TRBJ2-2; 10 nucleotides line up with TRBD2. CDR1 and CDR2 (germline): SGHTS, YDEGEE. Unmatched junction bases numbered 10, after V lost 0 bases and J lost 2 bases. The CDR3 extends over 19 amino acids.